This TCR beta chain is from a study of Tregs in tolerant kidney transplant recipients. The CDR3 is 17 residues long. Germline V CDR1 and CDR2: SGHRS, YFSETQ. The V end was cut by 7 bases, the J end by 3 bases, with 23 bases between. Libraries were prepared by immunoSEQ multiplex PCR; TCRdb keeps only in-frame clonotypes and omits some of them. The table records under 100,000 clones, about 92% of them present only once. Points from the study as a whole: Biological reproducibility was not directly addressed in this study. Few patients were studied, so findings need validation in larger groups. Expanding Tregs on activated donor B cells appeared to best identify donor-specific TCRbeta clones.

Thawed PBMCs were FACS-sorted into unstimulated CD4+CD25+CD127- regulatory T cells, CD4+CD25- non-regulatory cells, CD4 and CD8 cells. Concerning this clone itself: Its antigen is currently unknown.

V and J are TRBV5-1 and TRBJ2-1, with D perhaps matching TRBD1 (6 bases). The sequenced material came from CD8+ T cells from blood. The TCR comes from a human donor in good health. The CDR3 here is CASARRRGSDVYNEQFF. The CDR3 bases are TGCGCCAGCGCACGGAGAAGGGGGTCAGACGTCTACAATGAGCAGTTCTTC.